The subject of this entry is one T cell receptor (beta chain). The source of the sample is a study of blood T cell repertoires in COVID-19. Method: immunoSEQ multiplex PCR; TCRdb's copy keeps in-frame clones and lacks some. The sample records 24,000 or so clones, around nine tenths being singletons. Trimming took 6 bases from V and 4 from J; bases not matched to a gene: 7. The CDR3 is 17 amino acids. Per the germline V gene, CDR1 is MRHNA and CDR2 is SNTAGT. Source material: peripheral blood. V is TRBV6-4 and J is TRBJ2-2, with 14 bases lining up with TRBD2. This TCR was sampled from a human donor with acute or convalescent COVID-19. The donor label of this sample is uncertain. The CDR3 sequence is CASRRLAGGPGTGELFF. The CDR3 bases are TGTGCCAGCAGACGACTAGCGGGAGGGCCGGGCACCGGGGAGCTGTTTTTT.